This record looks at one T cell receptor beta chain sequence and its context. The table came from immunoSEQ multiplex PCR; TCRdb's copy has only in-frame clones and leaves some out. Among some 140,000 clones listed, about 89% were seen once. This entry comes from a study of blood T cell repertoires in COVID-19. The CDR3 runs to 14 residues. The germline CDR1 and CDR2 sequences are LNHDA and SQIVND (reference sequence). Trimming removed 4 bases at V and 5 bases at J, with 11 bases between. Sequencing was performed on peripheral blood. The rearrangement uses TRBV19 and TRBJ2-2; TRBD2 might be the D (6 bases). The sequence was collected from a man between 50 and 59 years old with active or convalescent COVID-19. CDR3 DNA: TGTGCCAGTAGTAGCACTAGCCGAACCGGGGAGCTGTTTTTT. Protein product: CASSSTSRTGELFF.